This T cell receptor beta chain derives from a study of Graves' ophthalmopathy and Graves' hyperthyroidism. Overall study: Samples of peripheral blood were obtained at initial diagnosis, prior to treatment of any kind. Findings of the study overall: In blood appeared most of the expanded thyroid clonotypes whose frequency exceeded 0.001.

Moderate-to-severe activity, with CAS ≥3, NOSPECS ≥4 and duration under 3 months, characterized the donors with ophthalmopathy. From germline, CDR1 is LGHDT and CDR2 YNNKEL (reference sequence). Trimming cost V 4 bases and J 2 bases, with 14 bases left between them. This CDR3 spans 15 amino acids. This clonotype was picked up a small number of times. Its target is unknown. RNA served as the template for amplifying TCR beta CDR3 regions. HTBI primers served in a first-round RT-PCR, which a second-round multiplex PCR followed. TCRdb called the multiplex PCR reads again in MiXCR, with one record for every CDR3 protein. The table shows 300,000 or so distinct CDR3 sequences, with around a sixth occurring only once.

The clonotype was recovered from an adult man with Graves' ophthalmopathy. The chain joins TRBV3-1 to TRBJ2-5, with TRBD2 as a possible D gene (6 bases). The sample taken for sequencing was peripheral blood. The DNA for the CDR3 is TGTGCCAGCAGCCGAAGGATTAGCGGTCAAGAGACCCAGTACTTC. This encodes CASSRRISGQETQYF.